The entry below describes one T cell receptor beta chain. The data originate from a study of blood T cell repertoires in COVID-19. The overall study: There were acute and convalescent COVID-19 samples, and they came from the United States, Italy and Spain. PBMCs, B-cell-depleted T cells, or T cells were the source of the cDNA or gDNA that made up the material.

Assay: immunoSEQ multiplex PCR; the TCRdb copy retains only in-frame clones and omits some. The sample has 180,000 or so clones, approximately 85% seen once. Sequencing was performed on peripheral blood. The receptor comes from a man in his sixties with acute or convalescent COVID-19.

CDR3 nucleotides: TGTGCCAGCAGCTCGATGACTAGCGGGAGGGCCGGATCTCCCTACGAGCAGTACTTC. Its translation is CASSSMTSGRAGSPYEQYF. The chain is built from TRBV7-2 and TRBJ2-7, with 14 bases identical to TRBD2. This CDR3 has 19 amino acids. CDR1 SGHTA and CDR2 FQGNSA come from the germline V gene. V was pared by 4 bases and J by 2 bases, with 13 bases of the junction left unmatched.